The 2 T cell receptor beta chains reported below all come from one sample, sequenced in a study of cytomegalovirus exposure and HLA in healthy donors. Vbeta (60) and Jbeta (13) primers were used in the PCR. Generated by immunoSEQ multiplex PCR, the TCRdb table keeps only in-frame clones and is missing some. The sample comprises about 160,000 clones, around 72% of which are singletons, and around 7% rests with the top ten. Material: PBMCs. These receptors all stem from a man in his forties in good health and CMV-seropositive.

This chain joins TRBV7-3 and TRBJ1-6, with D hard to call. The V gene's germline CDR1 is SGHTA and CDR2 FQGTGA. V gave up 5 bases and J gave up 7 bases, with 9 bases separating them. CDR3 size: 13 residues. The CDR3 sequence: CASSPSVNSPLHF. DNA of the CDR3: TGTGCCAGCAGCCCCAGTGTGAATTCACCCCTCCACTTT.

The chain joins TRBV2 to TRBJ2-7; 9 nucleotides match TRBD2. Germline loops: CDR1 SNHLY, CDR2 FYNNEI. This CDR3 has 15 residues. V lost 7 bases to trimming and J lost 7 bases; unmatched junction nucleotides: 14. In DNA form, the CDR3 reads TGTGCCAGCACCCCAGTGACTAGCGGCCTGGGGGAGCAGTACTTC. Translated, it gives CASTPVTSGLGEQYF.